This T cell receptor beta chain was identified during a study of blood T cell repertoires in COVID-19. TCRdb's table, derived via immunoSEQ multiplex PCR, lists solely in-frame clones and lacks some. Here the sample spans about 170,000 clones, about 85% being singletons. V was cut by 2 bases and J by 0 bases, with 17 bases left in between. Germline assignment: CDR1 SGHRS and CDR2 YFSETQ. The CDR3 extends over 17 amino acids. The source material was peripheral blood. The TCR sequence derives from a human donor with acute or convalescent COVID-19. The donor label of this sample is uncertain. The V gene is TRBV5-1, the J gene TRBJ1-1; D possibly corresponds to TRBD1 (5 bases). CDR3 region: CASSFQGTLTMNTEAFF. In nucleotides, the CDR3 is TGCGCCAGCAGCTTTCAGGGTACACTAACGATGAACACTGAAGCTTTCTTT.